These T cell receptor beta chains were read from a single sample in a study of T cell responses to AZD1222 COVID-19 vaccine. Clones were read by immunoSEQ multiplex PCR, and TCRdb kept only the in-frame ones, dropping some. The table has under 150,000 clones, less than 95% seen once. The sequencing here drew on peripheral blood, taken on day 0 of AZD1222 vaccination. Every receptor here comes from an adult in good health. Each CDR3 is given with its conserved first and last residue. The D gene is left open where the match is weak. For some rows the clone size is stated as once, few or many, or as a class when expanded; others skip it.

clone_size,v_call,d_call,j_call,cdr3_aa,cdr3_nt
-,TRBV5-6,-,TRBJ1-2,CASSSGREEVWYGYTF,TGTGCCAGCAGCTCGGGCCGCGAGGAGGTATGGTATGGCTACACCTTC
-,TRBV28,-,TRBJ2-1,CASSRGWTAPMGEQFF,TGTGCCAGCAGCCGCGGGTGGACAGCCCCTATGGGTGAGCAGTTCTTC
-,TRBV5-1,TRBD1,TRBJ2-7,CASRGRTGSSYEQYF,TGCGCCAGCAGGGGACGGACAGGGAGCTCCTACGAGCAGTACTTC
-,TRBV11-2,TRBD1,TRBJ2-7,CASSLAVIRTGITYEQYF,TGTGCCAGCAGCTTAGCCGTGATTCGGACAGGGATAACCTACGAGCAGTACTTC
-,TRBV27,-,TRBJ1-3,CASSLNLTVSGNTIYF,TGTGCCAGCAGTTTGAACTTGACAGTCTCTGGAAACACCATATATTTT
few,TRBV5-1,TRBD2,TRBJ2-1,CASSLAGLSGRNEQFF,TGCGCCAGCAGCTTGGCCGGGCTTAGCGGGAGGAATGAGCAGTTCTTC
-,TRBV5-1,-,TRBJ2-7,CASSMERISYEQYF,TGCGCCAGCAGCATGGAGCGCATCTCCTACGAGCAGTACTTC
-,TRBV28,TRBD2,TRBJ2-1,CASNLAGVGFNEQFF,TGTGCCAGCAACCTAGCGGGAGTTGGTTTCAATGAGCAGTTCTTC
-,TRBV3-1/TRBV3-2,-,TRBJ2-7,CASSQAGGWFYEQYF,TGTGCCAGCAGCCAAGCGGGGGGCTGGTTCTACGAGCAGTACTTC
-,TRBV27,TRBD2,TRBJ2-1,CASASGSSYNEQFF,TGTGCCAGCGCCAGCGGGAGCTCCTACAATGAGCAGTTCTTC
-,TRBV28,TRBD1,TRBJ2-7,CASSLTGTGLEQYF,TGTGCCAGCAGTTTAACCGGGACAGGGTTAGAGCAGTACTTC
few,TRBV10-3,TRBD1,TRBJ1-2,CAIKKGTEHFYGYTF,TGTGCCATCAAAAAAGGGACAGAACATTTTTATGGCTACACCTTC
-,TRBV15,-,TRBJ1-2,CATSRGQGSSYGYTF,TGTGCCACCAGCAGAGGCCAGGGATCTAGCTATGGCTACACCTTC
-,TRBV19,-,TRBJ2-7,CASSGPYRDYEQYF,TGTGCCAGTAGTGGCCCCTACAGGGACTACGAGCAGTACTTC
once,TRBV18,-,TRBJ2-5,CASSPQLDQETQYF,TGTGCCAGCTCACCCCAGCTAGACCAAGAGACCCAGTACTTC
few,TRBV27,TRBD2,TRBJ2-1,CASQREGGNEQFF,TGTGCCAGCCAGCGGGAGGGAGGGAATGAGCAGTTCTTC
-,TRBV9,-,TRBJ1-1,CASSPHQGMNTEAFF,TGTGCCAGCAGCCCCCATCAGGGGATGAACACTGAAGCTTTCTTT
-,TRBV28,TRBD1,TRBJ1-4,CASSLVGTANEKLFF,TGTGCCAGCAGTTTGGTGGGGACAGCGAATGAAAAACTGTTTTTT
few,TRBV4-2,-,TRBJ1-3,CASSQDQTGSSGNTIYF,TGTGCCAGCAGCCAAGATCAAACAGGAAGCTCTGGAAACACCATATATTTT
-,TRBV10-3,TRBD1,TRBJ2-5,CAIRGQGAPQETQYF,TGTGCCATCAGAGGACAGGGGGCTCCACAAGAGACCCAGTACTTC
-,TRBV10-3,-,TRBJ2-7,CAISVDRSTPYEQYF,TGTGCCATCAGCGTTGACAGGAGTACCCCCTACGAGCAGTACTTC
-,TRBV9,TRBD2,TRBJ2-1,CASSPMGLGNNEQFF,TGTGCCAGCAGCCCCATGGGACTAGGGAACAATGAGCAGTTCTTC